Included here is one T cell receptor (beta chain) sequence, with context. It lacks a known antigen. It has no much larger one-base neighbor in the sample; base qualities were not kept. The CDR3 measures 15 amino acids from cysteine to phenylalanine. The sequence is cut down to CDR3 DNA, 45 bases in frame from base 1. V sheds 5 bases and J sheds 9 bases, leaving 17 bases between their ends. The germline V gene encodes CDR1 SEHNR and CDR2 FQNEAQ (reference sequence). Using the deep immunoSEQ assay, TCR CDR3 regions were amplified from genomic DNA by multiplex PCR. Extracted genomic DNA from each cell subset was distributed evenly across all wells of several immunoSEQ 96-well plates, and each plate was treated as a replicate. For sorted subsets, about 200 ng genomic DNA, equal to tens of thousands of T cell genomes, was loaded into each replicate PCR. Purified libraries were quantified with a Qubit 3.0 fluorometer, sized on a Bioanalyzer 2100, and re-quantified with the KAPA Library Quantification kit. Each immunoSEQ 96-well plate was sequenced on its own single-read 150-cycle Illumina NextSeq 550 flow cell. Per the original workflow: Because the immunoSEQ output included only junctional sequences and no quality scores, the filtering could not be the same as the filtering used for full-length reads. Sequences were annotated with PyIR, a Python wrapper for IgBLAST v1.9, using IMGT germline references to assign V/J genes and CDR3. Reads were filtered out if the reads had weak V/J assignments (E-value above 1e-6), no CDR3, stop codons, out-of-frame junctions, or ambiguous translated residues. A V3J clonotype was defined by an identical inferred V gene, J gene, and CDR3 amino acid sequence. The percentage overlap between two repertoires was calculated by dividing the number of shared unique clonotypes by the size of the smaller repertoire. Repertoire richness was assessed with RTK rarefaction, the Chao1 estimator, and Recon v2.1 estimates of unobserved clonotypes. Generation probabilities were computed with OLGA for all TCRbeta clonotypes obtained by the gDNA method from a handful of donors. The source is immuneACCESS, and TCRdb retained only in-frame sequences with V and J called. Part of the clones is not carried over; for the studies checked, unresolved V genes explain less than half of this, and the remainder is unexplained. Clone size and the V and J calls come from that table; the DNA yielded D and trimming. This sample has 2.3 million or so clones in its table, and more than 80% of those were observed once. Of the sample, under 0.45% falls within the top ten clones.

The donors were healthy, HIV-negative adults who had no recently reported acute infections or vaccinations. Every donor was a Caucasian adult living in Nashville, Tennessee, USA. Magnetic negative selection was used to enrich CD4+ T cells, after which naive cells were positively selected on CD45RA and the negative fraction became the memory subset. Blood was obtained by leukapheresis, after which PBMCs were separated by Ficoll-Histopaque density gradient centrifugation and cryopreserved in liquid nitrogen vapor phase. Purity and quantity of every magnetically sorted T cell population were checked by analytical flow cytometry. Genomic DNA was isolated from every sorted fraction and measured by UV absorbance on a Nanodrop 2000c. This sample was taken from a study of shared clonotypes between healthy human individuals (dated by TCRdb to 2019 to 2021). About the investigation overall: A few men and two women, aged 18 to 49 years, made up the cohort. For each donor, three plates each were used for CD4 naive and CD4 memory, two plates were used for CD8 naive, and one plate was used for CD8 memory. Per donor, leukapheresis produced somewhere between about 0.9 and 9 billion PBMCs. To increase sequencing depth and limit assay-specific biases, TCR repertoire library preparation and sequencing were carried out by different laboratories using diverse techniques. To estimate repertoire size and how much clonotypes are shared between individuals, the study performed deep sequencing of blood TCR repertoires from five healthy adults.

The investigation overall reported the following: Incomplete sequencing was indicated by rarefaction of sorted-subset datasets, despite the large sequencing depth. About 5% of naive CD4, 3.5% of naive CD8, 2.3% of memory CD4, and approximately 0.39% of memory CD8 clonotypes were shared across several donors. Clonotypes shared by all four sorted-subset donors showed higher generation probabilities than non-shared clonotypes. Estimated clonotype richness was generally larger for naive than for memory subsets. Pairwise subsampling led to the expectation that sequencing depth would affect the degree of clonotype sharing among donors. Sampling was restricted to blood, and TCR repertoires in tissues likely differ from the TCR repertoires found in blood. The small number of donors limited the genetic and exposure-history diversity represented.

The chain was built from TRBV7-9 and TRBJ1-6, with no D gene named confidently. Sequencing was performed on naive CD4+ T cells from PBMCs. The intended sense of this specimen's cell subset or site label: CD45RA+ positively selected. This clonotype originated in a man between 18 and 29 years old in good health. Some clones in this sample may be carry-over from other donors' samples. The sequence in DNA is TGTGCCAGCAGCCCGGTCGGATATAAGGGTTCACCCCTCCACTTT. Protein translation: CASSPVGYKGSPLHF.